This TCR beta chain was recorded in a study of T cell clones after liver transplantation. Study background: Post-transplant blood was tracked for graft-donor-reactive T cell clones identified in a pre-transplant mixed lymphocyte reaction. Until 12-24 months post-transplant, subjects got standard immunosuppression and no induction.

This CDR3 is built from 19 residues. CDR1 is SEHNR, CDR2 FQNEAQ, per germline (reference sequence). The J segment lost 1 base and the V segment lost 4 bases, leaving 14 bases of the junction unmatched. The method was immunoSEQ multiplex PCR; TCRdb's version includes in-frame clones alone and lacks a portion of them. The sample holds 8,000 to 10,000 clones; approximately 68% are singletons and the top ten take about a fifth. The clonotype comes from a human patient who received a liver transplant. Some T cells may be provided by the graft donor. V is TRBV7-9 and J is TRBJ2-2; 8 bases map to TRBD1. The sample was CD8+ T cells from blood, taken at the 15-month timepoint. This CDR3 reads CASSSSRDRQKGNTGELFF. DNA of the CDR3: TGTGCCAGCAGCTCTTCCCGGGACAGGCAAAAGGGGAACACCGGGGAGCTGTTTTTT.